The 14 T cell receptor beta chains below come from one sample, sequenced in a study of blood T cell repertoires in COVID-19. This table comes from immunoSEQ multiplex PCR, and its TCRdb copy is limited to in-frame clones, with some not included. This sample has 100,000 to 150,000 clones, with 70% to 75% found just once. The sequencing input was peripheral blood. These TCRs come from a man in his sixties with acute or convalescent COVID-19.

The chain carries TRBV27 and TRBJ2-3; 8 bases align to TRBD2. Germline trimming cut 5 bases from V and 1 base from J; bases unmatched to any gene: 5. The CDR3 is 15 residues long. CDR1 is MNHEY, CDR2 SMNVEV, per germline (reference sequence). The CDR3 coding sequence is TGTGCCAGCAGTACCCGAGCGGGGGGCACAGATACGCAGTATTTT. Its protein is CASSTRAGGTDTQYF.

In this sample, this clone turned up a few times. V and J are TRBV5-1 and TRBJ1-2; TRBD1 agrees at 10 bases. Losses at the gene ends were 8 bases for V and 4 bases for J; bases not matched to a gene: 14. This CDR3 has 16 residues. Germline assignment: CDR1 SGHRS and CDR2 YFSETQ. In DNA form, the CDR3 reads TGCGCCAGTCGCGCCCTGGACAGGGGGGTAACCTATGGCTACACCTTC. Its translation is CASRALDRGVTYGYTF.

The V gene is TRBV7-8, the J gene TRBJ1-2; no clear D gene. The length of the CDR3 is 14 residues. Trimming shortened V by 5 bases and J by 4 bases, and 14 bases separated the two germline ends. The germline gives CDR1 SGHVS, CDR2 FQNEAQ. The CDR3 bases are TGTGCCAGCAGCCCCCCGGGTACGGGCTATGGCTACACCTTC. Translation gives CASSPPGTGYGYTF.

In DNA, the CDR3 is TGTGCCAGCAGCGTAGATTCAGGGTACGAGCAGTACTTC. Translating it yields CASSVDSGYEQYF. The chain has TRBV9 and TRBJ2-7; D possibly corresponds to TRBD1 (5 bases). The CDR3 length is 13 residues. V was clipped by 0 bases and J by 4 bases, with 8 bases between them. Germline V gives CDR1 SGDLS, CDR2 YYNGEE.

This clone was observed a single time. The chain carries TRBV14 and TRBJ1-2; 7 bases map to TRBD1. CDR1 is SGHDN and CDR2 is FVKESK in the germline V gene. V was clipped by 1 base and J by 2 bases; unmatched bases: 10. CDR3 length equals 17 residues. The CDR3 reads CASSQVPRQGLNYGYTF. CDR3 DNA: TGTGCCAGCAGCCAAGTCCCCCGACAGGGCCTAAACTATGGCTACACCTTC.

This clone was recorded a few times. The V gene is TRBV7-2, the J gene TRBJ2-7, with 7 bases fitting TRBD1. V lost 6 bases to trimming and J lost 3 bases; unmatched junction nucleotides: 11. The CDR3 runs to 15 residues. Germline V gives CDR1 SGHTA, CDR2 FQGNSA. In nucleotides, the CDR3 is TGTGCCAGCAGACCCCAGAGGGGGCCTTTCTACGAGCAGTACTTC. This sequence encodes CASRPQRGPFYEQYF.

V gene TRBV7-8 combines with J gene TRBJ2-1, with D possibly matching TRBD1 (6 bases). Trimming took off 7 bases at V and 4 bases at J, with 14 bases between the two ends. CDR3 size: 14 residues. Germline loops: CDR1 SGHVS, CDR2 FQNEAQ. CDR3 in DNA: TGTGCCAGCACCCGACGAGGGGGATACAATGAGCAGTTCTTC. The encoded protein is CASTRRGGYNEQFF.

This clone was counted only a few times. J is TRBJ2-1 and V is TRBV27; 9 bases align to TRBD2. CDR1 is MNHEY and CDR2 is SMNVEV in the germline V gene (reference sequence). This CDR3 is built from 18 residues. Germline trimming cut 0 bases from V and 6 bases from J; bases unmatched to any gene: 12. As DNA, the CDR3 is TGTGCCAGCAGTTTATCAACGGCTAGCGGGACGCGGGCCAATGAGCAGTTCTTC. It is translated as CASSLSTASGTRANEQFF.

This clone was found a few times. This sequence joins TRBV5-6 and TRBJ2-2, with D perhaps TRBD1 (6 bases). The CDR3 runs 14 residues. CDR1 and CDR2 from the germline V gene are SGHDT and YYEEEE. V lost 6 bases and J lost 6, with 15 bases in between. The CDR3 coding sequence is TGTGCCAGCAACCGACAGGATCTCCCCGGGGAGCTGTTTTTT. Amino acids: CASNRQDLPGELFF.

V gene TRBV9 combines with J gene TRBJ2-1; possibly TRBD2 for D (6 bases). CDR1 and CDR2 (germline): SGDLS, YYNGEE. The V gene lost 0 bases and the J gene lost 5 bases, with 15 bases spanning the gap. This CDR3 has 16 amino acids. The CDR3 nucleotides read TGTGCCAGCAGCGTAGTAGGAGGTGGAGGGAACAATGAGCAGTTCTTC. Its translation: CASSVVGGGGNNEQFF.

A few counts support this clone. This chain connects TRBV3-1 (or the pseudogene TRBV3-2) to TRBJ2-5; 8 bases match TRBD2. CDR3 length equals 13 residues. The V segment lost 3 bases and the J segment 7 bases; nucleotides outside the gene matches: 4. Per the germline V gene, CDR1 is LGHDT and CDR2 is YNNKEL (reference sequence). The CDR3 here is CASSQGLVGTQYF. The CDR3 nucleotides read TGTGCCAGCAGCCAGGGACTAGTGGGGACCCAGTACTTC.

The chain is built from TRBV3-1 (or the pseudogene TRBV3-2) and TRBJ1-4; D may be TRBD1 (6 bases). The CDR3 is 19 amino acids. The ends were cut back, 3 bases at V and 0 bases at J, with 20 bases in the middle. Germline lookup yields CDR1 LGHDT and CDR2 YNNKEL (reference sequence). The CDR3: CASSHRDNGWIATNEKLFF. CDR3 nucleotide sequence: TGTGCCAGCAGCCACCGGGACAACGGGTGGATTGCAACTAATGAAAAACTGTTTTTT.

J is TRBJ2-3 and V is TRBV6-1; D remains ambiguous. CDR3 length: 15 amino acids. With 1 base removed from V and 2 bases from J, the gap between germline ends came to 10 bases. Germline V gene lookup returns CDR1 MNHNS and CDR2 SASEGT. CDR3 sequence reads: CASSEGAGTTDTQYF. The CDR3 DNA sequence: TGTGCCAGCAGTGAAGGGGCTGGAACCACAGATACGCAGTATTTT.

V usage is TRBV7-2 and J usage is TRBJ2-1; the D is unclear. CDR1 and CDR2 from the germline V gene are SGHTA and FQGNSA. The CDR3 sequence is 13 residues long. The germline V and J ends were trimmed by 2 bases and 5 bases, with 7 bases remaining between them. The CDR3 nucleotides are TGTGCCAGCAGCTTACGGGTTAACAATGAGCAGTTCTTC. This translates into CASSLRVNNEQFF.